This T cell receptor beta chain was retrieved from a study of OX40 agonist ivuxolimab in advanced cancers. In the study overall: The mean age was approximately 60 years, ranging from about 23 to 85, with under 90% of participants male. Overall study findings and caveats: At 0.1 to 3.0 mg/kg, clonal expansion of CD4+ and CD8+ blood T cells had occurred by week 6. Not determined was the antigen specificity of the expanded peripheral T cells.

About this clone: Its specificity is not known.

Sequencing used immunoSEQ multiplex PCR; TCRdb keeps in-frame clones, though not all of them. The data show 70,000 to 90,000 clones, approximately 89% seen once. The TCR was taken from an adult with an advanced solid tumor such as melanoma, head and neck, liver or kidney cancer. The sequencing used CD4+ or CD8+ T cells sorted from blood, collected in a trial of the OX40 agonist ivuxolimab.

The CDR3 DNA follows: TGTGCCAGTAGTATAGATCTCTGGTGGGGCACTAATGAAAAACTGTTTTTT. It is translated as CASSIDLWWGTNEKLFF. This chain links TRBV19 with TRBJ1-4, with D perhaps TRBD1 (5 bases). Germline CDR1 reads LNHDA; CDR2 reads SQIVND (reference sequence). CDR3 length: 17 residues. Trimming took off 0 bases at V and 2 bases at J, with 13 bases between the two ends.